This T cell receptor (beta chain) was sequenced for a study of OX40 agonist ivuxolimab in advanced cancers. Samples were taken at baseline and on day 1 of cycles 4 and 7. The table came from immunoSEQ multiplex PCR; TCRdb's copy has only in-frame clones and leaves some out. The top ten hold roughly 0.44% of the sample, which has just under 75,000 clones, about 93% seen once. This CDR3 comprises 13 residues. The germline V gene has CDR1 MNHEY and CDR2 SVGAGI. Deletions cut 6 bases from V and 1 base from J, with 9 bases between. This clonotype was obtained from an adult with an advanced solid tumor such as melanoma, head and neck, liver or kidney cancer. The gene calls are TRBV6-5 and TRBJ1-1; D gene uncertain. Here the sequenced sample was CD4+ or CD8+ T cells sorted from blood, taken in a trial of the OX40 agonist ivuxolimab. As DNA, the CDR3 is TGTGCCAGCAGACGAGCAGAGAACACTGAAGCTTTCTTT. Its protein is CASRRAENTEAFF.